Following are 5 T cell receptor beta chains from one sample sequenced in a study of regulatory T cells in long-lasting Graves disease. With iRepertoire HTBI primers and Arm-PCR of CDR3 regions, TCR beta libraries were built. A single record per CDR3 protein comes from TCRdb applying MiXCR to the multiplex PCR reads. The sample contains under 300,000 distinct CDR3 sequences, 15% to 20% of which appear only once. Time point given: newly diagnosed GD, antithyroid drugs for less than 3 months. The TCR library was prepared using RNA isolated from PBMCs. This sample was also put to use in a study of T cells in Graves' hyperthyroidism and ophthalmopathy.

The source was peripheral blood mononuclear cells (PBMCs), collected at new diagnosis, from a patient treated with antithyroid drugs. The receptors stem from a woman aged 25 to 45 with Graves disease.

This clonotype was recorded at least ten times. The gene calls are TRBV5-1 and TRBJ2-7; 7 positions match TRBD1. The ends lost 5 bases at V and 7 bases at J; junction bases unmatched: 9. The CDR3 runs to 13 residues. Germline CDR1 reads SGHRS; CDR2 reads YFSETQ. The CDR3 region has the DNA TGCGCCAGCAGTCAAAACAGGGGTGAGGAGCAGTACTTC. The encoded protein is CASSQNRGEEQYF.

With regard to this clonotype: This likely came from a read error, as a far larger clone is one base away. CDR3 coding DNA: TGTGCCAGCAGCCTTACAGGGCTCTCTGAAGCTTTCTTT. Translating it yields CASSLTGLSEAFF. The V call is TRBV6-1, the J call TRBJ1-1; D perhaps matches TRBD1 (6 bases). Trimming took 6 bases from V and 6 from J, leaving 14 bases between them. Germline V gene lookup returns CDR1 MNHNS and CDR2 SASEGT. The CDR3 spans 13 residues.

This chain uses TRBV4-1 with TRBJ2-4, with no clear D. Per the germline V gene, CDR1 is MGHRA and CDR2 is YSYEKL. The CDR3 consists of 14 residues. Trimming took 0 bases from V and 0 from J, leaving 3 bases between them. The CDR3 loop is CASSQELAKNIQYF. The CDR3 bases are TGCGCCAGCAGCCAAGAACTAGCCAAAAACATTCAGTACTTC.

V is TRBV10-3 and J is TRBJ1-5, with 9 bases aligning to TRBD1. Germline CDR1 ENHRY, CDR2 SYGVKD. The CDR3 covers 14 residues. With 8 bases clipped from V and 4 bases from J, the junction kept 6 bases outside the gene matches. This chain's CDR3 is CAIGKGTGNQPQHF. The DNA for the CDR3 is TGTGCCATCGGAAAAGGGACAGGGAATCAGCCCCAGCATTTT.

This clonotype was seen at least ten times. The chain links TRBV12-3 or TRBV12-4 to TRBJ1-5, with D possibly TRBD1 on 5 matching bases. Between the trimmed V and J ends, which lost 6 bases and 5 bases, there was a span of 20 bases. The CDR3 sequence is 16 residues long. The CDR3, as DNA: TGTGCCAGCAGCACCCCCGGGAGGGAAGGGGATCAGCCCCAGCATTTT. Its protein product is CASSTPGREGDQPQHF.